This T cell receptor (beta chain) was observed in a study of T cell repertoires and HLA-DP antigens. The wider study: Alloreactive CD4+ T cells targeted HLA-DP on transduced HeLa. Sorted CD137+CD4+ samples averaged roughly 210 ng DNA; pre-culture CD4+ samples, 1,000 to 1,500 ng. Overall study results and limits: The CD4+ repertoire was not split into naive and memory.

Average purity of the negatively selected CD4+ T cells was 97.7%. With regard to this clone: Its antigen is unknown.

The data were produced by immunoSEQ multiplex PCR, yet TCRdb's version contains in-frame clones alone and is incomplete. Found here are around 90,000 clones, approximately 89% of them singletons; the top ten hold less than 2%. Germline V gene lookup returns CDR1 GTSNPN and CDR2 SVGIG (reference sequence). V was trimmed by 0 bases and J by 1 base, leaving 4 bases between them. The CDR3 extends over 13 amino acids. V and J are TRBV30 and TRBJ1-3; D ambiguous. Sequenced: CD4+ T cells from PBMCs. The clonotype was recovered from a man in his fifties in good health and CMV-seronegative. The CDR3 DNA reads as TGTGCCTGGAGTGTAGGTTCTGGAAACACCATATATTTT. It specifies CAWSVGSGNTIYF.